One sample yielded the 4 T cell receptor beta chains listed below, sequenced in a study of cytomegalovirus exposure and HLA in healthy donors. PCR involved 60 Vbeta and 13 Jbeta primers. Data came from immunoSEQ multiplex PCR; TCRdb stores just in-frame clones and leaves some out. This table has about 120,000 clones, over 70% appearing once. Sequences were obtained from PBMCs. The source of these receptors is a woman in her late teens or twenties in good health and CMV-seronegative.

This sequence joins TRBV29-1 and TRBJ1-3; 7 bases fit TRBD1. V shed 7 bases, J shed 4 bases, and the junction held 10 bases outside the gene matches. Germline CDR1 reads SQVTM; CDR2 reads ANQGSEA. The CDR3 is made up of 14 amino acids. The CDR3 region is CSARVGGEGNTIYF. The DNA for the CDR3 is TGCAGCGCCCGCGTAGGGGGCGAAGGAAACACCATATATTTT.

The chain combines TRBV5-5 with TRBJ1-2, with no clear D. Germline loops: CDR1 SGHKS, CDR2 YYEKEE (reference sequence). The CDR3 has 15 residues. V was trimmed by 0 bases and J by 0 bases, leaving 9 bases between them. The CDR3 DNA sequence: TGTGCCAGCAGCTTGGGAGCCTCGACTAACTATGGCTACACCTTC. It encodes CASSLGASTNYGYTF.

The rearrangement uses TRBV5-1 and TRBJ1-2, with D perhaps matching TRBD1 (6 bases). Trimming removed 3 bases at V and 6 bases at J, with 18 bases between. CDR1 is SGHRS and CDR2 is YFSETQ in the germline V gene. This CDR3 region has 15 residues. The CDR3 region has the DNA TGCGCCAGCAGCTGGGGGCCAGGGGTAGATGATGGCTACACCTTC. Protein product: CASSWGPGVDDGYTF.

This chain connects TRBV6-1 to TRBJ1-1; possibly TRBD1 for D (6 bases). V lost 6 bases to trimming and J lost 2 bases, with 13 bases between them. CDR3 length: 14 residues. Germline V gene data show CDR1 as MNHNS and CDR2 as SASEGT. The CDR3 DNA follows: TGTGCCAGCAGGTTAGGACAGTCCAACACTGAAGCTTTCTTT. Translating it yields CASRLGQSNTEAFF.